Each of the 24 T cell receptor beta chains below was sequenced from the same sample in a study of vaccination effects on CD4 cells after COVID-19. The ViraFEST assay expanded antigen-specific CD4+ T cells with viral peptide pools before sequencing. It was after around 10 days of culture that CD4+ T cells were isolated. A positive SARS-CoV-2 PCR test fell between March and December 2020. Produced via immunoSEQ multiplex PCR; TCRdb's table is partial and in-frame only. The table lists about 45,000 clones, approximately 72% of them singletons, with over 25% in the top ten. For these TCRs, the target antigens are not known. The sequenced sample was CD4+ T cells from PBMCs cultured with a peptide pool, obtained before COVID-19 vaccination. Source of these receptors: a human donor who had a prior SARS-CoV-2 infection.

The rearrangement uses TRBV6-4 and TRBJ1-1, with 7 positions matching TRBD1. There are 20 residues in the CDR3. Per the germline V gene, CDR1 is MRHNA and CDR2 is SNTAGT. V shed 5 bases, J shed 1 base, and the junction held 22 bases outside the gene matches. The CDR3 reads CASSKMLSRDRGSPNTEAFF. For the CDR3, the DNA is TGTGCCAGCAGTAAAATGTTGAGCCGGGACAGAGGCTCCCCGAACACTGAAGCTTTCTTT.

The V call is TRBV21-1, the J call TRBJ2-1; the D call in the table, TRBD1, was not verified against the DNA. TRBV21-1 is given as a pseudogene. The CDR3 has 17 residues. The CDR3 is CASSIMPGTGGNNEQFF. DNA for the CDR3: TGTGCCAGCAGCATAATGCCCGGGACAGGGGGAAACAATGAGCAGTTCTTC.

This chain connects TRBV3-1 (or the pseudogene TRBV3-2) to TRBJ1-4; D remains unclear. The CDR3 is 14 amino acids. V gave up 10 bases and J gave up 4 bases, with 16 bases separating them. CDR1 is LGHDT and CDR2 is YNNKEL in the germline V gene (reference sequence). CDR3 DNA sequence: TGTGCCACCCGCCCGAGCGGGTTTAATGAAAAACTGTTTTTT. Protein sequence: CATRPSGFNEKLFF.

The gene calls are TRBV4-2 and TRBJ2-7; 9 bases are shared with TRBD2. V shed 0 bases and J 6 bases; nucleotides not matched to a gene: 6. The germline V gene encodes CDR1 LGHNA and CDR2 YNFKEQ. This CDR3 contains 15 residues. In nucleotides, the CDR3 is TGTGCCAGCAGCCAAGAAGTAGCGGGAGTGGTCGAGCAGTACTTC. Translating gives CASSQEVAGVVEQYF.

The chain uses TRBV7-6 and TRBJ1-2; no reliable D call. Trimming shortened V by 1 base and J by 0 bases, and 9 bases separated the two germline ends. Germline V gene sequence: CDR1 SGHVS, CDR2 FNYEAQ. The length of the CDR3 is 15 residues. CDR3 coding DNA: TGTGCCAGCAGCTTAGGCCAGACCCCTAACTATGGCTACACCTTC. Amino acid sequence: CASSLGQTPNYGYTF.

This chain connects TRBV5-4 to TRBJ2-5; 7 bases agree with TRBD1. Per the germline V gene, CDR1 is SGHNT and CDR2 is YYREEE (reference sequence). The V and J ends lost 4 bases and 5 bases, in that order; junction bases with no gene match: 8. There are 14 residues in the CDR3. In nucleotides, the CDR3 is TGTGCCAGCAGCGAAAAGGGGGCCGGGGAGACCCAGTACTTC. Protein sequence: CASSEKGAGETQYF.

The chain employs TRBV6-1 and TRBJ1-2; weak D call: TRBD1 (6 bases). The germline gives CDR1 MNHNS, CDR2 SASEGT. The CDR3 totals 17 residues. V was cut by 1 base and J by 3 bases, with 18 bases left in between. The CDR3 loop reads CASSEEIGGARDYGYTF. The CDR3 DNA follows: TGTGCCAGCAGTGAAGAAATCGGGGGGGCGCGCGACTATGGCTACACCTTC.

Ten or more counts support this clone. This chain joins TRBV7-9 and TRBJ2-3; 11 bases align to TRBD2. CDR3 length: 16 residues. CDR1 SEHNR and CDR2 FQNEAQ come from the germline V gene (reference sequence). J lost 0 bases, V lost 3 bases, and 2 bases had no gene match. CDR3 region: CASSFRTSGSTDTQYF. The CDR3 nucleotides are TGTGCCAGCAGCTTTAGGACTAGCGGGAGCACAGATACGCAGTATTTT.

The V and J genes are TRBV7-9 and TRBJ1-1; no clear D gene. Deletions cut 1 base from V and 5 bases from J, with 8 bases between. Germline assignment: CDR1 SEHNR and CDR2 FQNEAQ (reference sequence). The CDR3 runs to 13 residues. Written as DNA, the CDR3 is TGTGCCAGCAGCTTAGAAAGTAGGACTGAAGCTTTCTTT. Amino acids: CASSLESRTEAFF.

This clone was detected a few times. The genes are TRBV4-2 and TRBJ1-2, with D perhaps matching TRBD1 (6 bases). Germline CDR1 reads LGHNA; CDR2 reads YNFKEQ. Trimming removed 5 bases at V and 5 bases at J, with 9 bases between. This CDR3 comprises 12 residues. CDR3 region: CASSETGYGYTF. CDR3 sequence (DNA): TGTGCCAGCAGCGAGACAGGATATGGCTACACCTTC.

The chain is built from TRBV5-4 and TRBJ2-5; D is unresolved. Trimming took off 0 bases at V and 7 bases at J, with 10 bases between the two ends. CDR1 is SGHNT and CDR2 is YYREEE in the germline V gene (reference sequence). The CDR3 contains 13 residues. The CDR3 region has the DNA TGTGCCAGCAGCTTGGAGGTGGATGGGACCCAGTACTTC. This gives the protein CASSLEVDGTQYF. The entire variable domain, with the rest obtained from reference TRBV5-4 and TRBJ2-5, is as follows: ETGVTQSPTHLIKTRGQQVTLRCSSQSGHNTVSWYQQALGQGPQFIFQYYREEENGRGNFPPRFSGLQFPNYSSELNVNALELDDSALYLCASSLEVDGTQYFGPGTRLLVL.

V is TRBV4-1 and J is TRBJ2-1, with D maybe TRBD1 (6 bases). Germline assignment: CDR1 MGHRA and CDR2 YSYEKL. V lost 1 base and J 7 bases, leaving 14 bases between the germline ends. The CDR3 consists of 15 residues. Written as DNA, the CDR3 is TGCGCCAGCAGCCAAGGCCAGGGGAGTTGGAATGAGCAGTTCTTC. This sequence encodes CASSQGQGSWNEQFF.

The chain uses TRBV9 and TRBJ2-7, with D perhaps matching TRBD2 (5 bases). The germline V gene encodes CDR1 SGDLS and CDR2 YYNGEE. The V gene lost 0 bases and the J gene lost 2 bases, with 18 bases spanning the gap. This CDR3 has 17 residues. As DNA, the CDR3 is TGTGCCAGCAGCGTAGGGTTTTCGTCAGACGGGGCCTACGAGCAGTACTTC. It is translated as CASSVGFSSDGAYEQYF.

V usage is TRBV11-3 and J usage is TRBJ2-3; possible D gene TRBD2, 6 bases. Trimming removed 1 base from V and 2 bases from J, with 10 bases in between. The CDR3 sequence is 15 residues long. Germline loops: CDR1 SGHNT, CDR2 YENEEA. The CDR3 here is CASSLGVGLTDTQYF. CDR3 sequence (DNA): TGTGCCAGCAGCTTAGGAGTGGGACTCACAGATACGCAGTATTTT.

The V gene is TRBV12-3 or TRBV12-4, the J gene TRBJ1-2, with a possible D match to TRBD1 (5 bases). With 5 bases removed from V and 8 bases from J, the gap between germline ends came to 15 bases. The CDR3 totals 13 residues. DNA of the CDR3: TGTGCCAGCAGTGACCAGGTGGGGCGAGGCTACACCTTC. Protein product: CASSDQVGRGYTF.

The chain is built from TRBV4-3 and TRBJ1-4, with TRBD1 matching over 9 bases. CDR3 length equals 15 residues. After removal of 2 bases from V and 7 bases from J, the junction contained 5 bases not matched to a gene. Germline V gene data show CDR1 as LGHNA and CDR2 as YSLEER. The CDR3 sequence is CASSQTGGRGEKLFF. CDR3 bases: TGCGCCAGCAGCCAAACAGGGGGCAGGGGTGAAAAACTGTTTTTT.

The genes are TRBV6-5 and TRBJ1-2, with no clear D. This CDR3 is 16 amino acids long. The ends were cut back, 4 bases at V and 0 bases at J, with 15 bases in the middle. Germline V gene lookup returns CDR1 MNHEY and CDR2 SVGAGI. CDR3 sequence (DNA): TGTGCCAGCAGTTTACCGGGTTCGAGGACTAACTATGGCTACACCTTC. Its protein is CASSLPGSRTNYGYTF.

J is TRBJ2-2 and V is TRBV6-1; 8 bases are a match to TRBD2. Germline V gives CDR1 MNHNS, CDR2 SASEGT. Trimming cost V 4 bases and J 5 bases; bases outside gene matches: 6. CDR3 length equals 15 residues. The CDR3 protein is CASSALSGRTGELFF. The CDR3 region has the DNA TGTGCCAGCAGTGCACTAAGCGGGAGAACCGGGGAGCTGTTTTTT.

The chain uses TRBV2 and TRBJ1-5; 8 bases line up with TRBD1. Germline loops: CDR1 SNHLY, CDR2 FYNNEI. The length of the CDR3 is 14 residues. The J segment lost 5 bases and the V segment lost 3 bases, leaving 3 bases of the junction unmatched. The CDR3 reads CASSEDRVYQPQHF. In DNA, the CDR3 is TGTGCCAGCAGTGAGGACAGGGTTTATCAGCCCCAGCATTTT.

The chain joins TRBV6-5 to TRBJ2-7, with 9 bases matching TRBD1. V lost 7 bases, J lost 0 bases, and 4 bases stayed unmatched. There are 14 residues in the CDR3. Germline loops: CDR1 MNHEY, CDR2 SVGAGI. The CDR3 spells CASTWTGASYEQYF. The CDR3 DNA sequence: TGTGCCAGCACCTGGACAGGGGCCTCCTACGAGCAGTACTTC.

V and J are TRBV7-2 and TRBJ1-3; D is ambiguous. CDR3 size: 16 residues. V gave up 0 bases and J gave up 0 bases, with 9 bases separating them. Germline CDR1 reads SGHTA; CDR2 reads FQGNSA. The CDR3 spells CASSLAPPNSGNTIYF. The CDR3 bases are TGTGCCAGCAGCTTAGCCCCACCGAACTCTGGAAACACCATATATTTT.

CDR3 residues: CSASDRDYEQYF. Here the CDR3 DNA reads TGCAGTGCTAGTGACAGGGACTACGAGCAGTACTTC. The V and J genes are TRBV20-1 and TRBJ2-7; 7 bases are shared with TRBD1. This CDR3 spans 12 amino acids. Germline V lookup: CDR1 DFQATT, CDR2 SNEGSKA (reference sequence). V was clipped by 3 bases and J by 3 bases; unmatched bases: 2.

The DNA of the CDR3 is TGTGCCAGCAGTTCACAGGGTCGCACTGAAGCTTTCTTT. As protein: CASSSQGRTEAFF. The rearrangement joins TRBV12-3 or TRBV12-4 to TRBJ1-1, with a tentative D call TRBD1 (6 bases). The V gene lost 4 bases and the J gene lost 4 bases, with 10 bases spanning the gap. This CDR3 has 13 residues.

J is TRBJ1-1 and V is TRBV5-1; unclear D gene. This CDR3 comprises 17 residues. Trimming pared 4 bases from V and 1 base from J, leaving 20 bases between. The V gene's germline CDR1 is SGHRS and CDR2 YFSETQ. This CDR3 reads CASSVAAGRYQNTEAFF. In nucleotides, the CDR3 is TGCGCCAGCAGCGTCGCGGCGGGCCGTTATCAGAACACTGAAGCTTTCTTT.